A selection of T cell receptor beta chains follows, all from one sample in a study of T cell repertoires in cytomegalovirus infection. One entry per CDR3 protein, called by TCRdb with MiXCR from the reads. The sample lists approximately 550,000 distinct CDR3 sequences; 16% were seen once. Source material: CD8+ T cells from PBMCs. The receptors shown here come from a human donor in good health (CMV status not recorded). Some clones in this sample may be carry-over from other donors' samples. Each CDR3 is given with its conserved first and last residue. D genes are given only for firm matches. Not all rows give a size; the values are once, few, many and, for expanded clones, a class.

clone size	J gene	D gene	V gene	CDR3 protein	CDR3 DNA
.	TRBJ1-6	.	TRBV5-1	CASSGSGQANSPLHF	TGCGCCAGCAGCGGTTCGGGACAAGCTAATTCACCCCTCCACTTT
many	TRBJ2-1	.	TRBV11-2	CASSLVGGGDEQFF	TGTGCCAGCAGCTTAGTCGGGGGCGGGGATGAGCAGTTCTTC
.	TRBJ2-2	TRBD1	TRBV9	CASSVGGKGANTGELFF	TGTGCCAGCAGCGTAGGGGGGAAGGGGGCAAACACCGGGGAGCTGTTTTTT
.	TRBJ1-4	TRBD1	TRBV25-1	CASSAGGGEREKLFF	TGTGCCAGCAGCGCTGGAGGGGGCGAGAGGGAAAAACTGTTTTTT
many	TRBJ2-5	.	TRBV12-3/TRBV12-4	CASSLLTAPQETQYF	TGTGCCAGCAGTTTATTAACGGCACCTCAAGAGACCCAGTACTTC
many	TRBJ1-1	.	TRBV11-2	CASSGWGALNTEAFF	TGTGCCAGCAGCGGGTGGGGGGCGTTGAACACTGAAGCTTTCTTT
.	TRBJ1-6	TRBD1	TRBV20-1	CSAPLDRTGGSPLHF	TGCAGTGCCCCCTTGGACAGGACTGGGGGGTCACCCCTCCACTTT
.	TRBJ2-1	TRBD2	TRBV9	CASSPGTSGGPYNEQFF	TGTGCCAGCAGCCCCGGGACTAGCGGGGGACCCTACAATGAGCAGTTCTTC
few	TRBJ1-4	.	TRBV10-3	CAISESIAGSEKLFF	TGTGCCATCAGTGAGTCGATTGCGGGTTCTGAAAAACTGTTTTTT
many	TRBJ1-2	.	TRBV7-9	CASSLAGTQNGYTF	TGTGCCAGCAGCTTGGCCGGGACACAGAATGGCTACACCTTC
many	TRBJ2-3	.	TRBV10-3	CAISAGPGPQRTDTQYF	TGTGCCATCAGTGCGGGGCCAGGCCCCCAAAGAACAGATACGCAGTATTTT
many	TRBJ2-5	TRBD2	TRBV7-2	CASSLALAGASEETQYF	TGTGCCAGCAGCCTAGCCCTAGCGGGGGCGAGCGAAGAGACCCAGTACTTC
few	TRBJ2-3	TRBD1	TRBV6-4	CASTPEPTGADTQYF	TGTGCCAGCACTCCAGAACCGACAGGGGCAGATACGCAGTATTTT
.	TRBJ1-1	TRBD1	TRBV5-1	CASGTGDRAEAFF	TGCGCCAGCGGGACAGGGGATCGGGCTGAAGCTTTCTTT
many	TRBJ1-2	.	TRBV7-9	CASSPLLIGTVDYGYTF	TGTGCCAGCAGCCCATTGTTAATCGGAACTGTTGACTATGGCTACACCTTC
few	TRBJ2-3	.	TRBV10-3	CAIRIGGYTDTQYF	TGTGCCATCAGGATAGGGGGATACACAGATACGCAGTATTTT
many	TRBJ2-7	TRBD1	TRBV7-3	CASSPSGTGSSYEQYF	TGTGCCAGCAGCCCCAGCGGGACAGGGTCGTCCTACGAGCAGTACTTC
.	TRBJ2-4	.	TRBV7-9	CASSLARGTENIQYF	TGTGCCAGCAGCTTAGCGCGGGGGACAGAAAACATTCAGTACTTC
.	TRBJ2-3	.	TRBV11-2	CASSSWINYRDTDTQYF	TGTGCCAGCAGCTCTTGGATTAATTACAGGGACACAGATACGCAGTATTTT
once	TRBJ2-2	TRBD2	TRBV28	CASSPLRLAGDNGELFF	TGTGCCAGCAGTCCGTTACGACTAGCGGGAGACAACGGGGAGCTGTTTTTT
many	TRBJ1-1	.	TRBV11-1	CASSLARGMNTEAFF	TGTGCCAGCAGCTTAGCTAGGGGGATGAACACTGAAGCTTTCTTT
.	TRBJ2-1	.	TRBV15	CATSRAEWVADEQFF	TGTGCCACCAGCAGAGCTGAATGGGTGGCCGATGAGCAGTTCTTC
many	TRBJ2-2	TRBD1	TRBV7-3	CASSPPGQGRNTGELFF	TGTGCCAGCAGCCCCCCTGGACAGGGGCGGAACACCGGGGAGCTGTTTTTT
.	TRBJ2-7	.	TRBV27	CASSSRPYEQYF	TGTGCCAGCAGTTCGAGACCCTACGAGCAGTACTTC
few	TRBJ2-2	TRBD1	TRBV24-1	CATSDQGQGTGELFF	TGTGCCACCAGTGACCAAGGACAGGGAACCGGGGAGCTGTTTTTT
.	TRBJ2-7	.	TRBV5-1	CASSLTPNEQYF	TGCGCCAGCAGCTTAACACCCAACGAGCAGTACTTC
many	TRBJ2-7	TRBD1	TRBV7-2	CASSRPPTGQGSPQYF	TGTGCCAGCAGCCGCCCCCCTACGGGACAGGGGTCCCCGCAGTACTTC
many	TRBJ2-2	TRBD2	TRBV28	CASSLGTRGTGELFF	TGTGCCAGCAGTTTAGGGACTAGAGGTACCGGGGAGCTGTTTTTT
once	TRBJ1-2	.	TRBV10-3	CAISESAGMEYGYTF	TGTGCCATCAGTGAGTCGGCAGGGATGGAATATGGCTACACCTTC
.	TRBJ2-7	TRBD2	TRBV29-1	CSVTVREAPYEQYF	TGCAGCGTTACCGTGCGGGAGGCGCCCTACGAGCAGTACTTC
many	TRBJ2-1	TRBD2	TRBV11-2	CASSLSYPTSGSHISYNEQFF	TGTGCCAGCAGCTTATCTTACCCCACTAGCGGGAGCCATATCTCCTACAATGAGCAGTTCTTC
many	TRBJ2-2	TRBD1	TRBV7-9	CASSPQGAAGELFF	TGTGCCAGCAGCCCACAGGGGGCGGCCGGGGAGCTGTTTTTT
.	TRBJ2-1	TRBD2	TRBV20-1	CSAGGGGSYNEQFF	TGCAGTGCTGGGGGGGGGGGTTCCTACAATGAGCAGTTCTTC
.	TRBJ2-1	TRBD1	TRBV29-1	CSVGFGTGVSDEQFF	TGCAGCGTTGGTTTCGGGACAGGGGTTAGCGATGAGCAGTTCTTC
many	TRBJ1-1	.	TRBV20-1	CSASFSVNTEAFF	TGCAGTGCTAGTTTCAGCGTGAACACTGAAGCTTTCTTT